The 32 T cell receptor beta chains given below trace back to one sample, sequenced in a study of CD8+CD57+ T cells in acquired aplastic anemia. Genomic DNA served as template for TCR beta VDJ and CDR3 profiling. TCRdb re-called the reads through MiXCR, storing one row per CDR3 protein. The sample has some 160,000 distinct CDR3 sequences; 45% to 55% are singletons. Patients included in sequencing had previously demonstrated CD8+CD57+ cell expansion by flow cytometry. Input material: sorted CD4+, CD8+, or CD8+CD57+ T cells (not recorded which) from PBMCs. Receptor source: a human donor with aplastic anemia.

Only one count was recorded for this clonotype. CDR3 DNA: TGTGCCAGCAGTGATAGCGGGGGGGCCGGAGATACGCAGTATTTT. This encodes CASSDSGGAGDTQYF. The V gene is TRBV25-1, the J gene TRBJ2-3; 11 bases are shared with TRBD2. This CDR3 is 15 amino acids long. Germline V lookup: CDR1 MGHDK, CDR2 SYGVNS. After removal of 3 bases from V and 5 bases from J, the junction contained 4 bases not matched to a gene.

CDR3 sequence: CATSDPQTGYNSPLHF. The CDR3 region has the DNA TGTGCCACCAGTGATCCCCAGACAGGTTATAATTCACCCCTCCACTTT. The chain has TRBV24-1 and TRBJ1-6, with D possibly being TRBD1 (6 bases). CDR3 length: 16 amino acids. Trimming removed 3 bases at V and 4 bases at J, with 12 bases between. Per the germline V gene, CDR1 is KGHDR and CDR2 is SFDVKD.

Ten or more counts support this clonotype. The chain carries TRBV2 and TRBJ2-1; TRBD2 matches at 8 bases. V lost 7 bases and J lost 5; bases outside the gene matches: 10. This CDR3 has 15 amino acids. Germline V gene sequence: CDR1 SNHLY, CDR2 FYNNEI. The chain's CDR3 is CASTRGLAGDNEQFF. The CDR3 region has the DNA TGTGCCAGCACCCGGGGGCTAGCGGGTGACAATGAGCAGTTCTTC. The full variable domain, with the rest looked up from reference TRBV2 and TRBJ2-1, is EPEVTQTPSHQVTQMGQEVILRCVPISNHLYFYWYRQILGQKVEFLVSFYNNEISEKSEIFDDQFSVERPDGSNFTLKIRSTKLEDSAMYFCASTRGLAGDNEQFFGPGTRLTVL.

This clonotype was recorded a few times. The V and J genes are TRBV20-1 and TRBJ1-6, with 11 bases matching TRBD1. This CDR3 region has 15 residues. J was trimmed by 9 bases and V by 3 bases; bases with no gene match: 7. In germline, CDR1 is DFQATT, CDR2 SNEGSKA (reference sequence). The CDR3 coding sequence is TGCAGTGCTAGGTTGGACAGGGGGCGAGGTTCACCCCTCCACTTT. It translates to CSARLDRGRGSPLHF.

This clonotype was detected ten times or more. This rearrangement joins TRBV6-5 to TRBJ2-3, with a possible D match to TRBD2 (6 bases). This CDR3 spans 13 amino acids. The germline V gene has CDR1 MNHEY and CDR2 SVGAGI. Trimming left V 4 bases short and J 5 bases short, with 10 bases between. CDR3: CASSWTNQDTQYF. CDR3 DNA sequence: TGTGCCAGCAGTTGGACTAACCAAGATACGCAGTATTTT.

This chain links TRBV7-3 with TRBJ2-3; tentative D call: TRBD2 (7 bases). Germline V gene sequence: CDR1 SGHTA, CDR2 FQGTGA. Between the trimmed V and J ends, which lost 5 bases and 4 bases, there was a span of 16 bases. This CDR3 region has 15 residues. The CDR3: CASSKSAGGPDTQYF. For the CDR3, the DNA is TGTGCCAGCAGCAAGAGCGCCGGGGGGCCAGATACGCAGTATTTT.

A few counts support this clonotype. V gene TRBV29-1 combines with J gene TRBJ2-7; the match to TRBD1 covers 9 bases. This CDR3 comprises 13 residues. V gave up 4 bases and J gave up 5 bases; unmatched junction bases: 6. CDR1 and CDR2 from the germline V gene are SQVTM and ANQGSEA. The DNA for the CDR3 is TGCAGCGTTGGACCGAGGACAGGGGACGAGCAGTACTTC. Protein sequence: CSVGPRTGDEQYF.

The rearrangement joins TRBV20-1 to TRBJ2-3, with D maybe TRBD2 (6 bases). Trimming pared 1 base from V and 2 bases from J, leaving 10 bases between. Germline CDR1 is DFQATT and CDR2 is SNEGSKA (reference sequence). This CDR3 has 14 residues. The CDR3: CSARVAGNTDTQYF. The CDR3 nucleotides read TGCAGTGCTAGAGTTGCGGGGAACACAGATACGCAGTATTTT.

V is TRBV2 and J is TRBJ1-1, with TRBD1 identical over 7 bases. This CDR3 comprises 13 residues. V shed 7 bases, J shed 3 bases, and the junction held 5 bases outside the gene matches. The germline V gene has CDR1 SNHLY and CDR2 FYNNEI. The CDR3 coding sequence is TGTGCCAGCATTGTCAGGGGGGACACTGAAGCTTTCTTT. Translating gives CASIVRGDTEAFF.

This clonotype was detected only once. This sequence joins TRBV7-6 and TRBJ2-5; 14 bases align to TRBD2. This CDR3 contains 16 residues. Germline V lookup: CDR1 SGHVS, CDR2 FNYEAQ. V shed 5 bases, J shed 9 bases, and the junction held 11 bases outside the gene matches. The CDR3 DNA sequence: TGTGCCAGCAGCCTGGGACTAGCGGGGGTATGGGAGGCCCAGTACTTC. This sequence encodes CASSLGLAGVWEAQYF.

Ten or more counts support this clonotype. The rearrangement uses TRBV11-3 and TRBJ2-7, with TRBD1 matching 11 bases. Germline-derived CDR1 and CDR2 are SGHNT and YENEEA. Trimming took 2 bases from V and 4 from J; bases not matched to a gene: 4. The CDR3 has 15 residues. CDR3: CASSLSGTGGYEQYF. Here the CDR3 DNA reads TGTGCCAGCAGCTTATCGGGGACAGGGGGGTACGAGCAGTACTTC.

This clonotype was seen a handful of times. A read error is possible here, since a much larger clone lies one base away. The chain combines TRBV5-1 with TRBJ1-2; D unclear. The germline V and J ends were trimmed by 0 bases and 2 bases, with 8 bases remaining between them. The CDR3 spans 14 residues. CDR1 is SGHRS and CDR2 is YFSETQ in the germline V gene. The chain's CDR3 is CASSLVAGNYGYTF. The CDR3 nucleotides are TGCGCCAGCAGCTTGGTGGCGGGGAACTATGGCTACACCTTC.

This clonotype was counted at least ten times. CDR3 sequence: CSAPDGRAHEQFF. In DNA, the CDR3 is TGCAGTGCTCCCGACGGGAGGGCCCATGAGCAGTTCTTC. The J gene is TRBJ2-1, the V gene TRBV20-1; 8 nucleotides align to TRBD2. CDR3 size: 13 residues. Germline V gene data show CDR1 as DFQATT and CDR2 as SNEGSKA (reference sequence). The V and J ends lost 5 bases and 8 bases, in that order; junction bases with no gene match: 8.

The chain is built from TRBV10-1 and TRBJ2-2, with 10 bases matching TRBD2. CDR1 is WNHNN, CDR2 SYGVQD, per germline (reference sequence). The V and J ends lost 5 bases and 6 bases, in that order; junction bases with no gene match: 3. The CDR3 has 14 amino acids. CDR3 sequence reads: CASSSGRGPGELFF. Here the CDR3 DNA reads TGCGCCAGCAGTAGCGGGAGGGGGCCCGGGGAGCTGTTTTTT.

This clonotype was counted many times. The chain has TRBV20-1 and TRBJ2-3; D is perhaps TRBD1 (6 bases). Germline V lookup: CDR1 DFQATT, CDR2 SNEGSKA (reference sequence). This CDR3 contains 16 residues. V was clipped by 6 bases and J by 3 bases, with 22 bases between them. CDR3 in DNA: TGCAGTGCCAGGACGGGACATCCGTTGGGTACAGATACGCAGTATTTT. Its translation is CSARTGHPLGTDTQYF.

A single count supports this clonotype. The chain joins TRBV4-2 to TRBJ2-1, with TRBD2 matching over 12 bases. This CDR3 is built from 15 residues. Germline V gives CDR1 LGHNA, CDR2 YNFKEQ. Unmatched junction bases numbered 4, after V lost 4 bases and J lost 6 bases. The CDR3 sequence: CASSLGLAGTNEQFF. The CDR3 DNA follows: TGTGCCAGCAGCCTCGGACTAGCGGGGACCAATGAGCAGTTCTTC.

There are many counts of this clonotype. The genes are TRBV7-6 and TRBJ2-3; no definite D call. The length of the CDR3 is 13 residues. The germline CDR1 and CDR2 sequences are SGHVS and FNYEAQ. The V end was cut by 1 base, the J end by 5 bases, with 7 bases between. The CDR3 is CASSLVVKDTQYF. The CDR3 bases are TGTGCCAGCAGCTTAGTTGTTAAAGATACGCAGTATTTT. The full variable domain, with the rest looked up from reference TRBV7-6 and TRBJ2-3, is GAGVSQSPRYKVTKRGQDVALRCDPISGHVSLYWYRQALGQGPEFLTYFNYEAQQDKSGLPNDRFSAERPEGSISTLTIQRTEQRDSAMYRCASSLVVKDTQYFGPGTRLTVL.

The table lists this clonotype with a count of one. The chain combines TRBV19 with TRBJ1-1; 8 nucleotides agree with TRBD1. This CDR3 is built from 15 residues. Looked up from germline, CDR1 is LNHDA and CDR2 is SQIVND (reference sequence). Germline trimming cut 5 bases from V and 0 bases from J; bases unmatched to any gene: 5. In DNA form, the CDR3 reads TGTGCCAGTAGTCAGGCGGACAGGGTGAACACTGAAGCTTTCTTT. It codes for CASSQADRVNTEAFF.

This clonotype was seen only a few times. The V gene is TRBV20-1, the J gene TRBJ1-1, with D uncertain. Between the trimmed V and J ends, which lost 4 bases and 3 bases, there was a span of 12 bases. This CDR3 is built from 13 residues. Germline-derived CDR1 and CDR2 are DFQATT and SNEGSKA (reference sequence). The CDR3 sequence: CSATFDRYTEAFF. For the CDR3, the DNA is TGCAGTGCTACCTTCGACCGGTACACTGAAGCTTTCTTT.

This clonotype showed up many times. The chain joins TRBV19 to TRBJ2-1; 15 positions agree with TRBD2. The germline gives CDR1 LNHDA, CDR2 SQIVND (reference sequence). The CDR3 has 14 amino acids. The J segment lost 10 bases and the V segment lost 7 bases, leaving 5 bases of the junction unmatched. CDR3 protein: CASTGLAGGSEQFF. For the CDR3, the DNA is TGTGCCAGTACGGGACTAGCGGGAGGAAGCGAGCAGTTCTTC.

J is TRBJ1-2 and V is TRBV14; tentatively, D is TRBD1 (6 bases). This CDR3 is 16 amino acids long. Germline CDR1 SGHDN, CDR2 FVKESK. V was pared by 0 bases and J by 3 bases, with 14 bases between. Here the CDR3 reads CASSQEEGQLYYGYTF. CDR3 coding DNA: TGTGCCAGCAGCCAAGAAGAAGGACAGCTCTACTATGGCTACACCTTC.

About this clonotype itself: One base away lies a much larger clone, so this may be a sequencing read error. The CDR3 does not close with the conserved phenylalanine or tryptophan, likely indicating a read error. The gene calls are TRBV6-5 and TRBJ2-5, with 9 bases that match TRBD2. The trim removed 0 bases at V and 3 bases at J, leaving 8 bases unmatched. The CDR3 sequence is 17 residues long. Germline lookup yields CDR1 MNHEY and CDR2 SVGAGI. In DNA form, the CDR3 reads TGTGCCAGCAGTTACTCGACGATAGCGGGAGTGGAAGAGACCCAGTACTTG. Amino acid sequence: CASSYSTIAGVEETQYL.

This chain joins TRBV29-1 and TRBJ2-1; D remains ambiguous. The CDR3 spans 15 residues. CDR1 is SQVTM, CDR2 ANQGSEA, per germline. V gave up 2 bases and J gave up 5 bases, with 16 bases separating them. The CDR3 sequence: CSVESPEANNNEQFF. The CDR3, as DNA: TGCAGCGTTGAATCTCCCGAGGCGAACAACAATGAGCAGTTCTTC.

This clonotype has ten or more counts. The J gene is TRBJ2-5, the V gene TRBV5-4; D is possibly TRBD1 (6 bases). V dropped 4 bases and J dropped 4 bases, with 20 bases sitting between them. The CDR3 length is 16 residues. The germline CDR1 and CDR2 sequences are SGHNT and YYREEE (reference sequence). The DNA for the CDR3 is TGTGCCAGCAGCCCCCTTCCAGGGGCGGTGGGAGAGACCCAGTACTTC. It is translated as CASSPLPGAVGETQYF.

This chain links TRBV9 with TRBJ2-1; 8 bases fit TRBD1. CDR1 and CDR2 from the germline V gene are SGDLS and YYNGEE. The CDR3 has 16 amino acids. Losses at the gene ends were 2 bases for V and 5 bases for J; bases not matched to a gene: 9. Here the CDR3 reads CASSVLGQASHNEQFF. The CDR3 coding sequence is TGTGCCAGCAGCGTGCTGGGACAGGCGTCCCACAATGAGCAGTTCTTC.

For the CDR3, the DNA is TGTGCCAGCAGAGTATCCAGCGCAGATACGCAGTATTTT. It encodes CASRVSSADTQYF. V usage is TRBV25-1 and J usage is TRBJ2-3; D unresolved. The V gene lost 6 bases and the J gene lost 4 bases, with 11 bases spanning the gap. The germline V gene encodes CDR1 MGHDK and CDR2 SYGVNS. This CDR3 is 13 amino acids long.

J is TRBJ2-6 and V is TRBV7-3; D unclear. CDR3 length: 18 amino acids. The V gene's germline CDR1 is SGHTA and CDR2 FQGTGA. The germline V and J ends were trimmed by 0 bases and 0 bases, with 12 bases remaining between them. The CDR3 DNA is TGTGCCAGCAGCTTAACCCCCGGGCTGTGCTCTGGGGCCAACGTCCTGACTTTC. It translates to CASSLTPGLCSGANVLTF.

In its sample, this clonotype was seen many times. The chain has TRBV6-1 and TRBJ2-1, with no clear D. This CDR3 has 13 amino acids. Trimming left V 6 bases short and J 10 bases short, with 16 bases between. Germline loops: CDR1 MNHNS, CDR2 SASEGT. The CDR3 sequence: CASRFETSAEQFF. The CDR3 nucleotides are TGTGCCAGCAGGTTCGAGACCTCGGCGGAGCAGTTCTTC.

This clonotype was seen a handful of times. The CDR3: CATSDRTGVGAFF. The CDR3 DNA is TGTGCCACCAGTGATCGGACAGGGGTGGGAGCTTTCTTT. This rearrangement joins TRBV24-1 to TRBJ1-1; 9 bases are shared with TRBD1. CDR1 and CDR2 from the germline V gene are KGHDR and SFDVKD. The CDR3 extends over 13 amino acids. V lost 3 bases, J lost 10 bases, and 5 bases stayed unmatched.

This clonotype was picked up many times. The rearrangement uses TRBV19 and TRBJ2-7; 9 nucleotides line up with TRBD1. With V trimmed by 3 bases and J by 3 bases, 6 bases remained unmatched. Germline lookup yields CDR1 LNHDA and CDR2 SQIVND (reference sequence). This CDR3 comprises 15 residues. CDR3 sequence reads: CASSISGTGYYEQYF. In nucleotides, the CDR3 is TGTGCCAGTAGTATTTCCGGGACAGGGTACTACGAGCAGTACTTC.

The J gene is TRBJ2-7, the V gene TRBV7-9; no firm D call. Per the germline V gene, CDR1 is SEHNR and CDR2 is FQNEAQ (reference sequence). The CDR3 sequence is 12 residues long. The V and J ends lost 5 bases and 2 bases respectively, with 7 bases between them. The CDR3 region is CASSPDTYEQYF. CDR3 DNA: TGTGCCAGCAGCCCCGATACCTACGAGCAGTACTTC.

The table lists this clonotype with many counts. This sequence joins TRBV29-1 and TRBJ1-4; TRBD1 aligns across 7 bases. V lost 6 bases, J lost 5 bases, and 6 bases stayed unmatched. The CDR3 has 13 amino acids. Germline V gene sequence: CDR1 SQVTM, CDR2 ANQGSEA. CDR3 protein: CSVATGENEKLFF. CDR3 DNA sequence: TGCAGCGTAGCAACAGGGGAGAATGAAAAACTGTTTTTT.